This TCR beta chain was found in a study of persistence of HIV-infected CD4 T cells. Remarks on this clone: Antigen unknown.

The stimulus was lysate of CMV-infected fibroblasts, roughly 9.2 ug/mL. CD40L-negative CD69-negative CD45RO-high memory CD4+ T cells were sorted as populations depleted of antigen-responding cells. CD8+ T cells were removed from PBMCs prior to stimulation. The V end was cut by 4 bases, the J end by 9 bases, with 15 bases between. The CDR3 has 13 amino acids. Germline CDR1 is SGHTA and CDR2 is FQGNSA. This was the immunoSEQ version 4 assay in survey mode. The repertoire was sequenced with immunoSEQ multiplex PCR; TCRdb's copy has only in-frame clones and lacks some. The sample gives approximately 31,000 clones, around 82% of which show up once; 0.7% to 0.95% is in the top ten.

The source of this sequence is an adult man with HIV who was CMV-seropositive. V and J are TRBV7-2 and TRBJ1-1; D is uncertain. The sample was CD4+ T cells sorted from PBMCs after roughly 18-hour stimulation, taken from a patient who received antiretroviral therapy. The CDR3 DNA reads as TGTGCCAGCAGCTCCTTTGGGTTAAACAAAGCTTTCTTT. This encodes CASSSFGLNKAFF.